Presented here are 26 T cell receptor beta chains from one specimen sequenced in a study of blood T cell repertoires in COVID-19. Some clones are missing from TCRdb's copy, which holds only in-frame ones; the method was immunoSEQ multiplex PCR. The data contain 150,000 or so clones, around 87% of them singletons. Input material: peripheral blood. These TCRs come from a man aged 80 or over with acute or convalescent COVID-19.

The chain carries TRBV6-2 or TRBV6-3 and TRBJ2-1; 9 bases fit TRBD1. Germline-derived CDR1 and CDR2 are MNHEY and SVGEGT. The CDR3 consists of 19 residues. Unmatched junction bases numbered 22, after V lost 6 bases and J lost 7 bases. CDR3 sequence (DNA): TGTGCCAGCAGCCATATTGCCCAGCTGGGGACAGGGAGTAAGAATGAGCAGTTCTTC. This encodes CASSHIAQLGTGSKNEQFF.

A word on this clone: One end of the junction fails to match germline, which may point to a read error. The genes are TRBV11-2 and TRBJ2-2; 7 bases match TRBD1. CDR1 is SGHAT, CDR2 FQNNGV, per germline. The CDR3 spans 14 residues. Written as DNA, the CDR3 is TGTGCCAGCACCGATACAGGGGTAGACCGGGGAGCTGTTTTT. Its protein product is CASTDTGVDRGAVF.

The rearrangement uses TRBV28 and TRBJ1-4; 9 bases match TRBD1. The CDR3 sequence is 13 residues long. After removal of 6 bases from V and 7 bases from J, the junction contained 3 bases not matched to a gene. CDR1 and CDR2 (germline): MDHEN, SYDVKM. The CDR3 loop is CASSGTGFEKLFF. CDR3 sequence (DNA): TGTGCCAGCAGCGGGACAGGGTTTGAAAAACTGTTTTTT.

The chain is built from TRBV18 and TRBJ2-5, with a possible D match to TRBD2 (7 bases). With 2 bases removed from V and 6 bases from J, the gap between germline ends came to 16 bases. The CDR3 covers 15 residues. Germline CDR1 reads KGHSH; CDR2 reads LQKENI. In DNA form, the CDR3 reads TGTGCCAGCTCACCAAGGAGGGGGGGCTTTCAGACCCAGTACTTC. Its translation is CASSPRRGGFQTQYF.

The V gene is TRBV9, the J gene TRBJ1-2; D possibly corresponds to TRBD1 (6 bases). Germline V CDR1 and CDR2: SGDLS, YYNGEE. The CDR3 length is 15 residues. Trimming shortened V by 0 bases and J by 3 bases, and 12 bases separated the two germline ends. The CDR3 here is CASSVVQGSHYGYTF. The CDR3 bases are TGTGCCAGCAGCGTAGTACAGGGCAGTCACTATGGCTACACCTTC.

This clone was counted once. V usage is TRBV27 and J usage is TRBJ1-1; no clear D. Germline V CDR1 and CDR2: MNHEY, SMNVEV (reference sequence). The CDR3 consists of 13 residues. V lost 4 bases to trimming and J lost 6 bases, with 12 bases between them. The CDR3 coding sequence is TGTGCCAGCAGTTCTTCAGGTAATTCTGAAGCTTTCTTT. Protein: CASSSSGNSEAFF.

The chain has TRBV29-1 and TRBJ1-1; TRBD1 agrees at 7 bases. Trimming took 3 bases from V and 5 from J; bases not matched to a gene: 9. CDR1 and CDR2 (germline): SQVTM, ANQGSEA. The CDR3 consists of 14 residues. The CDR3 region is CSVDDRTGGTEAFF. In nucleotides, the CDR3 is TGCAGCGTTGATGACCGGACAGGCGGTACTGAAGCTTTCTTT.

This clone was observed a single time. The chain recombines TRBV7-8 with TRBJ2-7; TRBD1 matches at 10 bases. With V trimmed by 4 bases and J by 3 bases, 3 bases remained unmatched. CDR3 length equals 14 residues. CDR1 SGHVS and CDR2 FQNEAQ come from the germline V gene. The CDR3 DNA reads as TGTGCCAGCAGCTCCGGGACAGGGGACTACGAGCAGTACTTC. Translating it yields CASSSGTGDYEQYF.

The chain uses TRBV27 and TRBJ1-5; D unclear. Trimming pared 6 bases from V and 0 bases from J, leaving 12 bases between. Germline-derived CDR1 and CDR2 are MNHEY and SMNVEV (reference sequence). The CDR3 runs 15 residues. CDR3 loop: CASRPGLLSNQPQHF. For the CDR3, the DNA is TGTGCCAGCAGACCCGGACTCCTTAGCAATCAGCCCCAGCATTTT.

V and J are TRBV5-1 and TRBJ1-1; D gene ambiguous. Trimming removed 0 bases at V and 1 base at J, with 4 bases between. The germline V gene encodes CDR1 SGHRS and CDR2 YFSETQ. CDR3 length: 13 residues. In DNA, the CDR3 is TGCGCCAGCAGCTTGGAAGCGAACACTGAAGCTTTCTTT. It is translated as CASSLEANTEAFF.

The CDR3 loop is CASRQKGGPNYEQYF. The CDR3 coding sequence is TGTGCCAGCAGACAGAAAGGAGGGCCGAACTACGAGCAGTACTTC. The chain recombines TRBV28 with TRBJ2-7, with a weak D call TRBD2 (6 bases). Trimming stripped 6 bases from V and 3 bases from J, with 18 bases between. CDR1 is MDHEN, CDR2 SYDVKM, per germline. The CDR3 consists of 15 residues.

The chain couples TRBV5-4 to TRBJ1-1, with 7 positions matching TRBD1. The ends lost 0 bases at V and 2 bases at J; junction bases unmatched: 4. The CDR3 consists of 15 residues. Germline V lookup: CDR1 SGHNT, CDR2 YYREEE (reference sequence). The CDR3 protein is CASSLDRGRNTEAFF. DNA of the CDR3: TGTGCCAGCAGCTTGGACAGGGGCCGCAACACTGAAGCTTTCTTT.

The chain is built from TRBV5-1 and TRBJ2-1, with 9 positions matching TRBD1. This CDR3 has 16 amino acids. Germline V gene lookup returns CDR1 SGHRS and CDR2 YFSETQ. V shed 4 bases, J shed 3 bases, and the junction held 8 bases outside the gene matches. The CDR3 DNA sequence: TGCGCCAGCAGCACCTCGACAGGGGGTAACTACAATGAGCAGTTCTTC. Its translation is CASSTSTGGNYNEQFF.

The chain uses TRBV10-3 and TRBJ2-1; 8 positions agree with TRBD2. Germline V gives CDR1 ENHRY, CDR2 SYGVKD. V lost 0 bases, J lost 4 bases, and 5 bases stayed unmatched. CDR3 length equals 16 residues. CDR3 residues: CAISESFSGSYNEQFF. CDR3 coding DNA: TGTGCCATCAGTGAGTCGTTCAGCGGGAGTTACAATGAGCAGTTCTTC.

The V call is TRBV7-2, the J call TRBJ1-5, with D possibly TRBD1 on 6 matching bases. V lost 5 bases and J lost 7, with 15 bases in between. Germline V lookup: CDR1 SGHTA, CDR2 FQGNSA. The CDR3 totals 14 residues. CDR3 in amino acids: CASSPTAGVQPQHF. CDR3 sequence (DNA): TGTGCCAGCAGCCCAACCGCAGGGGTCCAGCCCCAGCATTTT.

J is TRBJ2-2 and V is TRBV29-1, with 9 bases matching TRBD1. From germline, CDR1 is SQVTM and CDR2 ANQGSEA. V lost 3 bases, J lost 1 base, and 3 bases stayed unmatched. This CDR3 is 15 amino acids long. Here the CDR3 reads CSVEGTGKNTGELFF. CDR3 nucleotides: TGCAGCGTTGAGGGGACAGGGAAGAACACCGGGGAGCTGTTTTTT.

This chain links TRBV5-1 with TRBJ1-1; TRBD1 matches 7 bases. Germline V lookup: CDR1 SGHRS, CDR2 YFSETQ. The V gene end was trimmed by 5 bases and the J gene end by 8 bases; junction bases not matched to a gene: 15. This CDR3 is built from 15 residues. CDR3 residues: CASRQGQPLNLEAFF. The CDR3 nucleotides read TGCGCCAGCAGGCAGGGACAGCCCCTGAACTTGGAAGCTTTCTTT.

This chain connects TRBV11-3 to TRBJ2-5; TRBD1 might be the D (5 bases). The germline V and J ends were trimmed by 5 bases and 0 bases, with 13 bases remaining between them. Germline V gives CDR1 SGHNT, CDR2 YENEEA. The CDR3 contains 15 residues. CDR3 coding DNA: TGTGCCAGCAGCAGGGGTTCAGTGGACCAAGAGACCCAGTACTTC. Its protein product is CASSRGSVDQETQYF.

The genes are TRBV28 and TRBJ1-5; 8 bases map to TRBD1. CDR1 and CDR2 (germline): MDHEN, SYDVKM. This CDR3 is built from 16 residues. V dropped 3 bases and J dropped 3; count of bases not matched to a gene: 7. CDR3 nucleotides: TGTGCCAGCAGTTTGAATCCGGGACAGGACAATCAGCCCCAGCATTTT. Translation: CASSLNPGQDNQPQHF.

The chain links TRBV5-4 to TRBJ2-2; 15 nucleotides align to TRBD2. Trimming at V came to 4 bases and at J to 8 bases, leaving 6 bases not matched to a gene. Germline V gene data show CDR1 as SGHNT and CDR2 as YYREEE (reference sequence). The CDR3 covers 16 residues. CDR3 sequence: CASSAGLAGGVGELFF. CDR3 nucleotide sequence: TGTGCCAGCAGCGCGGGACTAGCGGGAGGAGTAGGGGAGCTGTTTTTT.

This clone was picked up one time. Written as DNA, the CDR3 is TGTGCCATCAGTCCTAGCGGGAGGGGTAACACAGATACGCAGTATTTT. This gives the protein CAISPSGRGNTDTQYF. This rearrangement joins TRBV10-3 to TRBJ2-3, with TRBD2 matching over 12 bases. With V trimmed by 5 bases and J by 2 bases, 5 bases remained unmatched. The CDR3 length is 16 residues. Germline V gene data show CDR1 as ENHRY and CDR2 as SYGVKD.

This clone was observed once. V gene TRBV6-5 combines with J gene TRBJ1-2; 12 bases align to TRBD1. V dropped 8 bases and J dropped 5; count of bases not matched to a gene: 3. Germline V lookup: CDR1 MNHEY, CDR2 SVGAGI. This CDR3 spans 13 amino acids. The CDR3 sequence: CASGTGGQYGYTF. CDR3 nucleotides: TGTGCCAGCGGGACAGGGGGCCAGTATGGCTACACCTTC.

This clone was counted once. V usage is TRBV6-5 and J usage is TRBJ2-2, with TRBD1 identical over 8 bases. V was clipped by 7 bases and J by 4 bases; unmatched bases: 5. The CDR3 covers 14 residues. Germline values: CDR1 MNHEY, CDR2 SVGAGI. This chain's CDR3 is CASNRGVSTGELFF. For the CDR3, the DNA is TGTGCCAGCAACAGGGGGGTAAGCACCGGGGAGCTGTTTTTT.

V and J are TRBV19 and TRBJ1-1, with D unclear. Germline values: CDR1 LNHDA, CDR2 SQIVND (reference sequence). Trimming shortened V by 2 bases and J by 1 base, and 8 bases separated the two germline ends. The length of the CDR3 is 14 residues. CDR3 sequence: CASSILSPNTEAFF. The CDR3 DNA follows: TGTGCCAGTAGTATATTATCTCCGAACACTGAAGCTTTCTTT.

This chain links TRBV28 with TRBJ2-7; 10 positions match TRBD1. J was trimmed by 3 bases and V by 4 bases; bases with no gene match: 3. Germline CDR1 MDHEN, CDR2 SYDVKM. There are 14 residues in the CDR3. The CDR3 spells CASSSWDRGYEQYF. The CDR3 coding sequence is TGTGCCAGCAGTTCATGGGACAGGGGCTACGAGCAGTACTTC.

The chain uses TRBV11-2 and TRBJ2-5; 10 nucleotides match TRBD2. The CDR3 runs to 15 residues. Per the germline V gene, CDR1 is SGHAT and CDR2 is FQNNGV. V gave up 5 bases and J gave up 5 bases; unmatched junction bases: 8. The CDR3 coding sequence is TGTGCCAGCAGCCCGAGCGGGAGGGAAACGGAGACCCAGTACTTC. Translation gives CASSPSGRETETQYF.